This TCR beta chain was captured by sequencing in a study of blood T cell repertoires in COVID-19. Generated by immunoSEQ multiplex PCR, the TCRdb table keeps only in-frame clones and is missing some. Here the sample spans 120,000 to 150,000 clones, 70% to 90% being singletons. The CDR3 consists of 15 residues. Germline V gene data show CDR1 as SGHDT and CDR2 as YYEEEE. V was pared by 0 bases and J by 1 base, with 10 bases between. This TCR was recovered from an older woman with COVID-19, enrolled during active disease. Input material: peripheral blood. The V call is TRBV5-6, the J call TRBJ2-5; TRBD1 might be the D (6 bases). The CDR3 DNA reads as TGTGCCAGCAGCTTGGTGGGGGCAGCCCAAGAGACCCAGTACTTC. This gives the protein CASSLVGAAQETQYF.